One sample yielded the 25 T cell receptor beta chains listed below, sequenced in a study of preoperative IRX-2 immunotherapy in early breast cancer. The method was immunoSEQ multiplex PCR; TCRdb's version includes in-frame clones alone and lacks a portion of them. Of 6,500 to 9,500 clones detected, 80% appear once; the ten largest clones hold roughly 15%. As for treatment: preoperative locoregional IRX-2 cytokine immunotherapy. Sample: tumor tissue, taken after IRX-2 immunotherapy. The receptors were gathered from a human donor with breast cancer.

The chain combines TRBV7-6 with TRBJ1-1; no reliable D call. This CDR3 comprises 15 residues. The ends were cut back, 6 bases at V and 6 bases at J, with 20 bases in the middle. CDR1 is SGHVS, CDR2 FNYEAQ, per germline. CDR3 loop: CASSLTNARLAEAFF. The DNA of the CDR3 is TGTGCCAGCAGTTTGACAAACGCCAGGTTGGCTGAAGCTTTCTTT.

The table lists this clone with a few counts. Written as DNA, the CDR3 is TGTGCCAGCAGCCCCCCCAGAGGAAGGCAGTACTTC. Translating it yields CASSPPRGRQYF. The chain recombines TRBV28 with TRBJ2-7; D gene ambiguous. CDR3 length: 12 residues. Trimming shortened V by 6 bases and J by 9 bases, and 15 bases separated the two germline ends. In germline, CDR1 is MDHEN, CDR2 SYDVKM.

As for this clone: Sequence at one end of the junction differs from germline and may be a read error. The chain couples TRBV18 to TRBJ1-3; D might be TRBD1 (5 bases). The CDR3 has 16 residues. The germline CDR1 and CDR2 sequences are KGHSH and LQKENI. The CDR3 nucleotides are TGTGCCAGCTCACCACCCGAGGTAGGGGACGACGGATCCCGTGATTTT. It translates to CASSPPEVGDDGSRDF.

The chain carries TRBV6-4 and TRBJ2-2; D is unresolved. This CDR3 has 13 amino acids. CDR1 is MRHNA and CDR2 is SNTAGT in the germline V gene. V was clipped by 6 bases and J by 4 bases, with 9 bases between them. The CDR3 spells CASRRTSTGELFF. CDR3 bases: TGTGCCAGCAGAAGGACCAGCACCGGGGAGCTGTTTTTT.

The chain links TRBV14 to TRBJ1-2; 8 bases fit TRBD1. The CDR3 contains 14 residues. After removal of 5 bases from V and 7 bases from J, the junction contained 9 bases not matched to a gene. The V gene's germline CDR1 is SGHDN and CDR2 FVKESK. The CDR3 DNA reads TGTGCCAGCAGCGAAGGACAGGGAAGGGGTGGCTACACCTTC. Translating gives CASSEGQGRGGYTF.

The chain combines TRBV28 with TRBJ2-3; D tentatively reads TRBD1 or TRBD2 (5 bases each). This CDR3 has 14 amino acids. Trimming removed 8 bases at V and 4 bases at J, with 16 bases between. Germline values: CDR1 MDHEN, CDR2 SYDVKM. The CDR3 protein is CASPPGLVADTQYF. CDR3 sequence (DNA): TGTGCCAGCCCCCCGGGGCTAGTTGCAGATACGCAGTATTTT.

The rearrangement joins TRBV6-8 to TRBJ2-1; 7 bases match TRBD2. J gave up 8 bases and V 0 bases, and 7 bases lay outside the gene matches. CDR1 is MNHGY and CDR2 is SAAAGT in the germline V gene. The CDR3 loop spans 15 amino acids. The CDR3 sequence: CASSYSMGGYYEQFF. DNA of the CDR3: TGTGCCAGCAGTTACTCGATGGGGGGGTACTATGAGCAGTTCTTC.

This sequence joins TRBV19 and TRBJ1-2; the match to TRBD1 covers 8 bases. The CDR3 spans 13 residues. CDR1 is LNHDA, CDR2 SQIVND, per germline (reference sequence). J lost 7 bases, V lost 9 bases, and 10 bases had no gene match. For the CDR3, the DNA is TGTGCCAGGGGTACCCAGGGGGCGTTTGGCTACACCTTC. Its translation: CARGTQGAFGYTF.

This clone was seen more than once but under ten times. This rearrangement joins TRBV6-8 to TRBJ2-3; unclear D gene. Germline-derived CDR1 and CDR2 are MNHGY and SAAAGT. Trimming shortened V by 6 bases and J by 7 bases, and 11 bases separated the two germline ends. CDR3 length: 12 residues. The chain's CDR3 is CASSQDAYTQYF. Here the CDR3 DNA reads TGTGCCAGCAGCCAGGACGCTTATACGCAGTATTTT.

This chain connects TRBV6-8 to TRBJ1-2; the D is unclear. CDR3 size: 15 residues. Deletions cut 4 bases from V and 3 bases from J, with 15 bases between. Germline V gene sequence: CDR1 MNHGY, CDR2 SAAAGT. CDR3 in DNA: TGTGCCAGCAGTTTACCGAATCCAGATTACTATGGCTACACCTTC. It codes for CASSLPNPDYYGYTF.

The J gene is TRBJ2-2, the V gene TRBV7-1, with D unclear. TRBV7-1 falls under the ORF class, with uncertain function. V lost 4 bases, J lost 6 bases, and 9 bases lay in between. This CDR3 spans 13 amino acids. The CDR3 DNA follows: TGTGCCAGCAGCTTTACCCATCCCGGGGAGCTGTTTTTT. Amino acids: CASSFTHPGELFF.

J is TRBJ1-5 and V is TRBV11-3; TRBD1 matches 9 bases. The CDR3 consists of 15 residues. V shed 4 bases and J 6 bases; nucleotides not matched to a gene: 7. Germline V lookup: CDR1 SGHNT, CDR2 YENEEA. The CDR3 DNA reads as TGTGCCAGCAGCTCCCGGGACAGGGTAGGTCAGCCCCAGCATTTT. Protein product: CASSSRDRVGQPQHF.

The chain links TRBV10-3 to TRBJ1-1, with D hard to call. Germline assignment: CDR1 ENHRY and CDR2 SYGVKD. Trimming removed 0 bases from V and 1 base from J, with 9 bases in between. The CDR3 is 15 amino acids. CDR3 sequence (DNA): TGTGCCATCAGTGAGTCAGGCGGTTGGAACACTGAAGCTTTCTTT. This encodes CAISESGGWNTEAFF.

This clone has just a few counts. This chain links TRBV6-8 with TRBJ2-6, with 10 bases identical to TRBD1. V gave up 7 bases and J gave up 4 bases; unmatched junction bases: 10. This CDR3 has 17 amino acids. Per the germline V gene, CDR1 is MNHGY and CDR2 is SAAAGT. This CDR3 is CASTPGQGYKGANVLTF. The CDR3 coding sequence is TGTGCCAGCACTCCGGGACAGGGGTATAAGGGGGCCAACGTCCTGACTTTC.

V is TRBV6-1 and J is TRBJ1-3, with a weak D call TRBD1 (5 bases). The CDR3 is 14 amino acids. V lost 0 bases and J 8 bases, leaving 11 bases between the germline ends. Germline values: CDR1 MNHNS, CDR2 SASEGT. The CDR3 coding sequence is TGTGCCAGCAGTGAAGCGCTGTGGGGACACACCATATATTTT. Amino acid sequence: CASSEALWGHTIYF.

This clone was seen more than once but under ten times. The chain carries TRBV5-1 and TRBJ1-4; D is ambiguous. With 1 base removed from V and 0 bases from J, the gap between germline ends came to 7 bases. The V gene's germline CDR1 is SGHRS and CDR2 YFSETQ. There are 15 residues in the CDR3. CDR3 nucleotides: TGCGCCAGCAGCTTGATCGGGGCAACTAATGAAAAACTGTTTTTT. Its protein product is CASSLIGATNEKLFF. Full variable domain (missing parts from reference TRBV5-1 and TRBJ1-4): KAGVTQTPRYLIKTRGQQVTLSCSPISGHRSVSWYQQTPGQGLQFLFEYFSETQRNKGNFPGRFSGRQFSNSRSEMNVSTLELGDSALYLCASSLIGATNEKLFFGSGTQLSVL.

V gene TRBV5-1 combines with J gene TRBJ1-4; TRBD1 is a possible D gene (5 bases). Trimming shortened V by 0 bases and J by 8 bases, and 11 bases separated the two germline ends. Germline CDR1 and CDR2: SGHRS and YFSETQ. This CDR3 region has 14 residues. CDR3 bases: TGCGCCAGCAGCTTGGTAAGGGGCACGGAAAAACTGTTTTTT. Encoded protein: CASSLVRGTEKLFF. The full variable domain, in which reference TRBV5-1 and TRBJ1-4 provide the parts outside the CDR3, is KAGVTQTPRYLIKTRGQQVTLSCSPISGHRSVSWYQQTPGQGLQFLFEYFSETQRNKGNFPGRFSGRQFSNSRSEMNVSTLELGDSALYLCASSLVRGTEKLFFGSGTQLSVL.

This chain joins TRBV10-2 and TRBJ1-1; D is uncertain. Germline CDR1 is WSHSY and CDR2 is SAAADI. V was pared by 0 bases and J by 1 base, with 3 bases between. This CDR3 contains 13 residues. As DNA, the CDR3 is TGCGCCAGCAGTGAGTCGGCGAACACTGAAGCTTTCTTT. This encodes CASSESANTEAFF.

V usage is TRBV29-1 and J usage is TRBJ2-3; D might be TRBD1 (5 bases). The V gene's germline CDR1 is SQVTM and CDR2 ANQGSEA. The CDR3 has 15 residues. V lost 8 bases and J lost 0, with 18 bases in between. The CDR3 DNA sequence: TGCAGCTCAACCCCGGGCACAGGTAGCACAGATACGCAGTATTTT. This codes for CSSTPGTGSTDTQYF.

The V gene is TRBV6-8, the J gene TRBJ1-1; D unresolved. V gave up 5 bases and J gave up 1 base, with 8 bases separating them. The germline gives CDR1 MNHGY, CDR2 SAAAGT. The CDR3 totals 13 residues. The CDR3 region is CASSPRRNTEAFF. CDR3 bases: TGTGCCAGCAGTCCCCGCCGGAACACTGAAGCTTTCTTT.

This sequence joins TRBV6-8 and TRBJ2-7, with 7 bases aligning to TRBD1. J was trimmed by 5 bases and V by 3 bases; bases with no gene match: 13. The germline gives CDR1 MNHGY, CDR2 SAAAGT. This CDR3 has 16 residues. The DNA for the CDR3 is TGTGCCAGCAGTTATTTTGAACTGACAGGGAGCCACGAGCAGTACTTC. The encoded protein is CASSYFELTGSHEQYF.

The chain couples TRBV10-1 to TRBJ2-5; 7 nucleotides line up with TRBD2. The V gene end was trimmed by 4 bases and the J gene end by 4 bases; junction bases not matched to a gene: 9. CDR1 WNHNN and CDR2 SYGVQD come from the germline V gene (reference sequence). The CDR3 runs to 15 residues. CDR3 in amino acids: CASSVGLEVGETQYF. The CDR3 DNA reads as TGCGCCAGCAGTGTTGGACTAGAGGTCGGAGAGACCCAGTACTTC.

The chain combines TRBV7-5 with TRBJ2-1; TRBD2 is the table's D call, not checked against the DNA. TRBV7-5 is marked as a pseudogene. The CDR3 runs 16 residues. CDR3 protein: CASSSTGLAGGNEQFF. The CDR3 DNA reads as TGTGCCAGCAGCTCGACAGGACTAGCGGGGGGAAATGAGCAGTTCTTC.

This clone showed up just once. The V and J genes are TRBV11-3 and TRBJ2-7; TRBD1 or TRBD2 may be the D gene (5 bases each). Germline-derived CDR1 and CDR2 are SGHNT and YENEEA. This CDR3 region has 15 residues. The V end lost 5 bases, the J end lost 1 base, and 15 bases lay between the germline ends. CDR3 sequence (DNA): TGTGCCAGCAGCCGAACGTGGGACCTATCCTACGAGCAGTACTTC. Residues: CASSRTWDLSYEQYF.

This CDR3 reads CASSAGQVFRRVEAFF. Here the CDR3 DNA reads TGTGCCAGCAGTGCCGGACAGGTCTTCCGACGCGTTGAAGCTTTCTTT. The chain uses TRBV6-8 and TRBJ1-1; 7 positions agree with TRBD1. The CDR3 totals 16 residues. Per the germline V gene, CDR1 is MNHGY and CDR2 is SAAAGT. V lost 5 bases to trimming and J lost 7 bases; unmatched junction nucleotides: 16.